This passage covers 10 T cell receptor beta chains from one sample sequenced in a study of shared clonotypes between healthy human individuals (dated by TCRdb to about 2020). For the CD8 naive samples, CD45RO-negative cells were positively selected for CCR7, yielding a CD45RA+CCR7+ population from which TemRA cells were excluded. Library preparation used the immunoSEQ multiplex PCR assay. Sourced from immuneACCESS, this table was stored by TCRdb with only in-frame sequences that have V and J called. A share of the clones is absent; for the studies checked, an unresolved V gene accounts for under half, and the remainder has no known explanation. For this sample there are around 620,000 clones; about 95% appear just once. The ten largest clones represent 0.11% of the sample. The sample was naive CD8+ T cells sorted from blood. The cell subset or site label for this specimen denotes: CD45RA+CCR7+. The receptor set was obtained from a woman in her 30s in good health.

CDR3 coding DNA: TGTGCCTGGACAGTTGCACCAACGGGGTACGAGCAGTACTTC. Translated, it gives CAWTVAPTGYEQYF. The V and J genes are TRBV30 and TRBJ2-7; a weak D match, TRBD2 (5 bases). The CDR3 covers 14 residues. Looked up from germline, CDR1 is GTSNPN and CDR2 is SVGIG (reference sequence). V lost 4 bases, J lost 4 bases, and 17 bases lay in between. Based on the CDR3 plus reference TRBV30 and TRBJ2-7, the full variable domain is SQTIHQWPATLVQPVGSPLSLECTVEGTSNPNLYWYRQAAGRGLQLLFYSVGIGQISSEVPQNLSASRPQDRQFILSSKKLLLSDSGFYLCAWTVAPTGYEQYFGPGTRLTVT.

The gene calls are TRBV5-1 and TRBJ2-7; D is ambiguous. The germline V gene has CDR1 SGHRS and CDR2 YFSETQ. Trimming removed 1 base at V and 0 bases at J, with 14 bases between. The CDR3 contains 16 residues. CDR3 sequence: CASSLLPSSSSYEQYF. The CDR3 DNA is TGCGCCAGCAGCTTGTTGCCGTCCTCTAGCTCCTACGAGCAGTACTTC. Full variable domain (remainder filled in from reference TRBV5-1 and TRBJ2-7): KAGVTQTPRYLIKTRGQQVTLSCSPISGHRSVSWYQQTPGQGLQFLFEYFSETQRNKGNFPGRFSGRQFSNSRSEMNVSTLELGDSALYLCASSLLPSSSSYEQYFGPGTRLTVT.

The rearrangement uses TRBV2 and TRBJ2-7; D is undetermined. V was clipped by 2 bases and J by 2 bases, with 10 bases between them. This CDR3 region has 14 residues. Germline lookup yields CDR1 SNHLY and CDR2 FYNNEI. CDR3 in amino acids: CASSESGGTYEQYF. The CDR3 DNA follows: TGTGCCAGCAGTGAATCAGGCGGAACCTACGAGCAGTACTTC. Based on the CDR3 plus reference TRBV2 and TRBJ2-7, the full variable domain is EPEVTQTPSHQVTQMGQEVILRCVPISNHLYFYWYRQILGQKVEFLVSFYNNEISEKSEIFDDQFSVERPDGSNFTLKIRSTKLEDSAMYFCASSESGGTYEQYFGPGTRLTVT.

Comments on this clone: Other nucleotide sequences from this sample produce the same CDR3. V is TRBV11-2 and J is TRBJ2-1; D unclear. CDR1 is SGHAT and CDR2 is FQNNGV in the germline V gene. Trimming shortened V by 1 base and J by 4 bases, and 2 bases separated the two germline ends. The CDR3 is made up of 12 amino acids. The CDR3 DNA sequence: TGTGCCAGCAGCTTAGGGTACAATGAGCAGTTCTTC. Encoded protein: CASSLGYNEQFF.

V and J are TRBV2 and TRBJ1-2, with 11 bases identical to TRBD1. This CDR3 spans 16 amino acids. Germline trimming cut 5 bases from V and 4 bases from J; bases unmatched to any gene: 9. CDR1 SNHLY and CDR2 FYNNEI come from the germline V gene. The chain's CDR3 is CASSHPGQGVSYGYTF. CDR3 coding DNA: TGTGCCAGCAGTCACCCGGGACAGGGGGTTAGCTATGGCTACACCTTC. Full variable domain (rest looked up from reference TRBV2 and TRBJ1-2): EPEVTQTPSHQVTQMGQEVILRCVPISNHLYFYWYRQILGQKVEFLVSFYNNEISEKSEIFDDQFSVERPDGSNFTLKIRSTKLEDSAMYFCASSHPGQGVSYGYTFGSGTRLTVV.

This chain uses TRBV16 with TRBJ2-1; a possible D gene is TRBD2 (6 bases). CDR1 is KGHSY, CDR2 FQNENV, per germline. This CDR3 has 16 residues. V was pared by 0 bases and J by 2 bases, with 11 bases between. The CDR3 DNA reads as TGTGCCAGCAGCCAATCGTGGGAGGTCCCCTACAATGAGCAGTTCTTC. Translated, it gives CASSQSWEVPYNEQFF.

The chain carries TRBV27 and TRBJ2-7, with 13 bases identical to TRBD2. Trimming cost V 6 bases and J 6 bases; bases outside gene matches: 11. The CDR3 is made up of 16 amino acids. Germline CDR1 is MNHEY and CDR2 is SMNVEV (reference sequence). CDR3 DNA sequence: TGTGCCAGCAGCAAACGCGGGACTAGCGGGACTGGCGAGCAGTACTTC. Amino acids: CASSKRGTSGTGEQYF.

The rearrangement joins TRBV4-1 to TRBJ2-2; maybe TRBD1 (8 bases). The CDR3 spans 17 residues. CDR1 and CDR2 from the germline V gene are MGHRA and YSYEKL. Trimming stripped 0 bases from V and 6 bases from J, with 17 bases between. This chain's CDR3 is CASSQEAGKTGAGELFF. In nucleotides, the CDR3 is TGCGCCAGCAGCCAAGAAGCGGGAAAGACAGGGGCCGGGGAGCTGTTTTTT.

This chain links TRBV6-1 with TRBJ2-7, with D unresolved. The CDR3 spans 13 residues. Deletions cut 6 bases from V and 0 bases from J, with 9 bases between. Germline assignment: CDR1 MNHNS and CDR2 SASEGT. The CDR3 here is CASSLYPSYEQYF. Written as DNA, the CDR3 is TGTGCCAGCAGCCTCTACCCCTCCTACGAGCAGTACTTC.

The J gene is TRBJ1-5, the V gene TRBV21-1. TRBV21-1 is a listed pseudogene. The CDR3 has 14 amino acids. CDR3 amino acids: CARPSVWSNQPQHF. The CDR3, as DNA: TGTGCCAGACCCTCTGTCTGGAGCAATCAGCCCCAGCATTTT.